These 20 T cell receptor beta chains were all obtained from the same sample, sequenced in a study of T cell changes during pregnancy in multiple sclerosis. The table came from immunoSEQ multiplex PCR; TCRdb's copy has only in-frame clones and leaves some out. The sample lists about 74,000 clones, about 88% occurring once. The sequenced sample was peripheral blood, obtained before pregnancy. Receptor source: a female donor with multiple sclerosis, enrolled in a pregnancy study.

The rearrangement uses TRBV5-1 and TRBJ2-3; D gene uncertain. V was trimmed by 3 bases and J by 4 bases, leaving 18 bases between them. This CDR3 contains 16 residues. Germline CDR1 is SGHRS and CDR2 is YFSETQ. The CDR3 nucleotides are TGCGCCAGCAGCTGGCAGACTCCCCATAACCCAGATACGCAGTATTTT. As protein: CASSWQTPHNPDTQYF.

The V call is TRBV29-1, the J call TRBJ2-1; D is perhaps TRBD1 (5 bases). There are 14 residues in the CDR3. V lost 5 bases and J 2 bases, leaving 13 bases between the germline ends. Germline V lookup: CDR1 SQVTM, CDR2 ANQGSEA. CDR3 protein: CSVRGTGAYNEQFF. The DNA for the CDR3 is TGCAGCGTTCGAGGTACAGGAGCCTACAATGAGCAGTTCTTC.

This clone was detected once. The gene calls are TRBV7-9 and TRBJ2-2; 11 positions match TRBD2. Germline V lookup: CDR1 SEHNR, CDR2 FQNEAQ (reference sequence). With 5 bases clipped from V and 0 bases from J, the junction kept 2 bases outside the gene matches. The CDR3 spans 16 residues. CDR3 nucleotides: TGTGCCAGCAGCGCTAGCGGGGGGCCGAACACCGGGGAGCTGTTTTTT. Protein sequence: CASSASGGPNTGELFF.

Only one count was recorded for this clone. The CDR3 sequence: CASSKTGADTEAFF. The CDR3 DNA reads TGTGCCAGTAGTAAGACAGGGGCGGACACTGAAGCTTTCTTT. The chain employs TRBV19 and TRBJ1-1; 8 bases agree with TRBD1. V lost 4 bases to trimming and J lost 3 bases; unmatched junction nucleotides: 4. Germline-derived CDR1 and CDR2 are LNHDA and SQIVND (reference sequence). The CDR3 is 14 amino acids.

V usage is TRBV4-3 and J usage is TRBJ2-3, with TRBD2 matching over 10 bases. Germline CDR1 is LGHNA and CDR2 is YSLEER. After removal of 8 bases from V and 4 bases from J, the junction contained 6 bases not matched to a gene. CDR3 size: 14 residues. CDR3 in amino acids: CASGRLAGADTQYF. In DNA form, the CDR3 reads TGCGCCAGCGGTAGACTAGCGGGCGCAGATACGCAGTATTTT.

V gene TRBV25-1 combines with J gene TRBJ1-3, with TRBD1 matching 7 bases. This CDR3 spans 15 amino acids. The V gene's germline CDR1 is MGHDK and CDR2 SYGVNS. V shed 4 bases, J shed 5 bases, and the junction held 8 bases outside the gene matches. CDR3 loop: CASSGPGTARNTIYF. CDR3 bases: TGTGCCAGCAGTGGCCCCGGGACAGCTAGAAACACCATATATTTT.

The V and J genes are TRBV29-1 and TRBJ2-7, with 8 bases aligning to TRBD1. The CDR3 is made up of 12 amino acids. Germline CDR1 SQVTM, CDR2 ANQGSEA. Trimming cost V 7 bases and J 3 bases; bases outside gene matches: 5. The CDR3 DNA sequence: TGCAGCGCCATGACAGGGGACTACGAGCAGTACTTC. Translating it yields CSAMTGDYEQYF.

This clone has a handful of counts. The J gene is TRBJ2-5, the V gene TRBV5-6, with D perhaps TRBD2 (7 bases). The CDR3 is 16 residues long. Germline CDR1 is SGHDT and CDR2 is YYEEEE. Trimming shortened V by 3 bases and J by 1 base, and 16 bases separated the two germline ends. CDR3 nucleotide sequence: TGTGCCAGCAGCTGGGGGGGCGGGGGCCTCCAAGAGACCCAGTACTTC. It translates to CASSWGGGGLQETQYF.

The rearrangement links TRBV6-6 to TRBJ2-5; 7 bases fit TRBD1. CDR1 is MNHNY, CDR2 SVGAGI, per germline (reference sequence). The V and J ends lost 5 bases and 1 base, in that order; junction bases with no gene match: 4. The CDR3 has 14 amino acids. The CDR3 is CASSLDRVQETQYF. The CDR3 coding sequence is TGTGCCAGCAGTCTCGACAGGGTCCAAGAGACCCAGTACTTC.

This chain uses TRBV2 with TRBJ1-1; a weak D match, TRBD1 (6 bases). Germline CDR1 is SNHLY and CDR2 is FYNNEI. Deletions cut 6 bases from V and 5 bases from J, with 13 bases between. The CDR3 runs to 13 residues. CDR3 sequence reads: CASSPEGGTEAFF. CDR3 DNA: TGTGCCAGCAGCCCAGAAGGGGGTACTGAAGCTTTCTTT.

V is TRBV7-9 and J is TRBJ2-7; D might be TRBD1 (6 bases). Germline CDR1 and CDR2: SEHNR and FQNEAQ (reference sequence). The V and J ends lost 5 bases and 3 bases respectively, with 14 bases between them. The CDR3 consists of 14 residues. The CDR3 nucleotides are TGTGCCAGCAGCCCTATCGGACAGAACTACGAGCAGTACTTC. Residues: CASSPIGQNYEQYF.

V usage is TRBV5-5 and J usage is TRBJ2-5; a weak D match, TRBD1 (5 bases). Trimming left V 3 bases short and J 5 bases short, with 11 bases between. CDR3 length: 13 residues. In germline, CDR1 is SGHKS, CDR2 YYEKEE (reference sequence). CDR3 DNA: TGTGCCAGCAGCTCAGGGTGGTCGGAGACCCAGTACTTC. The encoded protein is CASSSGWSETQYF.

J is TRBJ2-5 and V is TRBV12-2; TRBD2, as called in the table, went unchecked against the DNA. TRBV12-2 is an annotated pseudogene. The CDR3 length is 16 residues. CDR3 amino acids: CASRLVPGTSGGTQYF. CDR3 nucleotides: TGTGCAAGTCGCTTAGTGCCCGGGACTAGCGGGGGGACCCAGTACTTC.

The V call is TRBV7-9, the J call TRBJ2-2; 12 nucleotides match TRBD1. Germline V gene sequence: CDR1 SEHNR, CDR2 FQNEAQ (reference sequence). Unmatched junction bases numbered 4, after V lost 5 bases and J lost 6 bases. The CDR3 is 15 amino acids. CDR3 sequence: CASSQGQGAAGELFF. The CDR3 DNA follows: TGTGCCAGCAGCCAGGGACAGGGGGCTGCCGGGGAGCTGTTTTTT.

This clone appeared a single time. The chain joins TRBV5-6 to TRBJ2-7; 7 nucleotides align to TRBD1. The germline V gene encodes CDR1 SGHDT and CDR2 YYEEEE. There are 13 residues in the CDR3. The trim removed 3 bases at V and 5 bases at J, leaving 5 bases unmatched. The DNA for the CDR3 is TGTGCCAGCAGCTGGACAGGAAGGGACGAGCAGTACTTC. It translates to CASSWTGRDEQYF.

The chain has TRBV7-2 and TRBJ1-3, with unresolved D. CDR3 length: 15 residues. Trimming took 4 bases from V and 0 from J, leaving 10 bases between them. The germline CDR1 and CDR2 sequences are SGHTA and FQGNSA. Written as DNA, the CDR3 is TGTGCCAGCAGCTATAGTAGAGGCTCTGGAAACACCATATATTTT. This encodes CASSYSRGSGNTIYF.

The chain joins TRBV11-2 to TRBJ2-7; 9 positions match TRBD2. Germline assignment: CDR1 SGHAT and CDR2 FQNNGV. Trimming took 5 bases from V and 4 from J; bases not matched to a gene: 18. The length of the CDR3 is 18 residues. CDR3 amino acids: CASSQGRDGLAIRYEQYF. The CDR3 DNA sequence: TGTGCCAGCAGCCAAGGTAGAGATGGACTAGCGATACGGTACGAGCAGTACTTC.

CDR3 sequence reads: CASSLVRSGTQYF. In DNA form, the CDR3 reads TGTGCCAGCAGCTTAGTACGGTCGGGGACCCAGTACTTC. The V gene is TRBV7-2, the J gene TRBJ2-5; D is uncertain. V lost 1 base and J 7 bases, leaving 10 bases between the germline ends. Germline-derived CDR1 and CDR2 are SGHTA and FQGNSA. The CDR3 runs to 13 residues.

The chain employs TRBV10-3 and TRBJ1-2; D unresolved. The CDR3 totals 18 residues. V was trimmed by 0 bases and J by 1 base, leaving 18 bases between them. The V gene's germline CDR1 is ENHRY and CDR2 SYGVKD. In DNA, the CDR3 is TGTGCCATCAGTGAGTCACCGACCAGGCAGGCCATTAACTATGGCTACACCTTC. It yields the protein CAISESPTRQAINYGYTF.

A note on this clone: Other DNA variants within this sample encode the same CDR3. V is TRBV4-3 and J is TRBJ2-3, with a possible D match to TRBD1 (5 bases). Germline V gives CDR1 LGHNA, CDR2 YSLEER. This CDR3 contains 13 residues. Trimming removed 2 bases from V and 5 bases from J, with 8 bases in between. The CDR3 loop reads CASSQRGGDTQYF. As DNA, the CDR3 is TGCGCCAGCAGCCAAAGGGGTGGAGATACGCAGTATTTT.